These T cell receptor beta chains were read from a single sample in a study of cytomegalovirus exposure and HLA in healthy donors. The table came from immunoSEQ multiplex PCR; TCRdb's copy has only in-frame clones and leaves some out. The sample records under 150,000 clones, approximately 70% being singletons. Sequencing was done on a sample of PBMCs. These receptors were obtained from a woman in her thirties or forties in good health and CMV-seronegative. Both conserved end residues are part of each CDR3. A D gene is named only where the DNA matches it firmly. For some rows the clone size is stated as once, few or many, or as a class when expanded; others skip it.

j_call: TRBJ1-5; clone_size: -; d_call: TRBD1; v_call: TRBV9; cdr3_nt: TGTGCCAGCAGTACGACAGGGGGGAATCAGCCCCAGCATTTT; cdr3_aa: CASSTTGGNQPQHF
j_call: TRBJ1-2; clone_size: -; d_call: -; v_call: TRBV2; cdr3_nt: TGTGCCAGCAGGTTAAACAGGGATCCTACCTATGGCTACACCTTC; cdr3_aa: CASRLNRDPTYGYTF
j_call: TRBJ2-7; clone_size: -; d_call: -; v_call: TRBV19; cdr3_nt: TGTGCCAGTAGTATAGGGACTACCTTCGTCTTCGAGCAGTACTTC; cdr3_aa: CASSIGTTFVFEQYF
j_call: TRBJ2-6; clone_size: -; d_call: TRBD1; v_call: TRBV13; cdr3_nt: TGTGCCAGCAGTACAAGACAGGGCTCTGGGGCCAACGTCCTGACTTTC; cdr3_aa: CASSTRQGSGANVLTF
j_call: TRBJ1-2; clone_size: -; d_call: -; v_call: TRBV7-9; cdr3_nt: TGTGCCAGCAGCTCCGAGACCGACAGCTATGATACCTTC; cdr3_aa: CASSSETDSYDTF
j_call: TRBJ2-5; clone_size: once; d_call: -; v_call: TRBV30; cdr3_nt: TGTGCCTGGACCCGGCCAGGAGGGGCGACCCAGTACTTC; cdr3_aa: CAWTRPGGATQYF
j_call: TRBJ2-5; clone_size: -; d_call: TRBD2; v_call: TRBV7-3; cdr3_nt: TGTGCCAGCAGCTTGGGCGGGGGTTCGGAGACCCAGTACTTC; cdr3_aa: CASSLGGGSETQYF
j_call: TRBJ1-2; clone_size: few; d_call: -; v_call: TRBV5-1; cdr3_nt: TGCGCCAGCAGCTTGGGGCAGGGGCGCGGTGGCTACACCTTC; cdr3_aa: CASSLGQGRGGYTF
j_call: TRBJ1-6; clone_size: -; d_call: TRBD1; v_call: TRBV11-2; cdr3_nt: TGTGCCAGCAGCTCCGGACAGGGATTGAATTCACCCCTCCACTTT; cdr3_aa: CASSSGQGLNSPLHF
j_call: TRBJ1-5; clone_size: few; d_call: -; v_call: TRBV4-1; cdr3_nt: TGCGCCAGCAGCCAAGGCAGGGGAGGGAAACAGAATCAGCCCCAGCATTTT; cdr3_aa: CASSQGRGGKQNQPQHF
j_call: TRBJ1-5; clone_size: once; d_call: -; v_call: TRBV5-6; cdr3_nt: TGTGCCAGCAGCCCCCAGGGTAACCCGAATCAGCCCCAGCATTTT; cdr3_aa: CASSPQGNPNQPQHF
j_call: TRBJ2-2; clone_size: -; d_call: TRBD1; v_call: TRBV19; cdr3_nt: TGTGCCAGTAGGGCGGACAGGGGGCTAGCCGGGGAGCTGTTTTTT; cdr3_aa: CASRADRGLAGELFF
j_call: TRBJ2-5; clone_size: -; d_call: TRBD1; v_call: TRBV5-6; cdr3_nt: TGTGCCAGCAGCTCGAGGACAGGGAGAGACCAAGAGACCCAGTACTTC; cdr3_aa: CASSSRTGRDQETQYF
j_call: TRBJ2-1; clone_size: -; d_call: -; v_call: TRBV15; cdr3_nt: TGTGCCACCAGCAGACAACAGAGGGTAAACTCCTACAATGAGCAGTTCTTC; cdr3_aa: CATSRQQRVNSYNEQFF
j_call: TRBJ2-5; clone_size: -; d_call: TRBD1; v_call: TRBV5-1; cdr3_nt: TGCGCCAGCAGCCCCACACCCGACAGGGGAGAGACCCAGTACTTC; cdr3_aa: CASSPTPDRGETQYF
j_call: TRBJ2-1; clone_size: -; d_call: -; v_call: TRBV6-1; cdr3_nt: TGTGCCAGCAGTGAAAGGGGCGGTGAGCAGTTCTTC; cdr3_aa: CASSERGGEQFF
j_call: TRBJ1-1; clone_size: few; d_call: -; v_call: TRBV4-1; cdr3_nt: TGCGCCAGCAGCCAAGATAGTACAGGGAACACTGAAGCTTTCTTT; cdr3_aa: CASSQDSTGNTEAFF
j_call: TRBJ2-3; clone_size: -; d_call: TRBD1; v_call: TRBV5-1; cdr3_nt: TGCGCCAGCAGCCAAGGCCGGGACAGGGGAGATACGCAGTATTTT; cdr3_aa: CASSQGRDRGDTQYF
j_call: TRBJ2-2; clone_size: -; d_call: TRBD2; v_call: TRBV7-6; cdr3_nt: TGTGCCAGCAGCAAAGAGCCACAAGAAGCGGGGGCCTACACCGGGGAGCTGTTTTTT; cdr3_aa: CASSKEPQEAGAYTGELFF
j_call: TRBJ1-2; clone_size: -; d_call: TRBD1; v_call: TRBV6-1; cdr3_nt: TGTGCCAGCAGAACTTTGGGACAGCCGTATGGCTACACCTTC; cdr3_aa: CASRTLGQPYGYTF
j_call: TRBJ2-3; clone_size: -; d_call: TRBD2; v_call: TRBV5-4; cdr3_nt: TGTGCCAGCAGCTTGGCGAGCGGGGGGCGGCAAACGCAGTATTTT; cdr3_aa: CASSLASGGRQTQYF
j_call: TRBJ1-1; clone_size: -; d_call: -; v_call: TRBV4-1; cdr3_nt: TGCGCCAGCAGCCAAGTCATCTCAGTGAACACTGAAGCTTTCTTT; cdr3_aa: CASSQVISVNTEAFF
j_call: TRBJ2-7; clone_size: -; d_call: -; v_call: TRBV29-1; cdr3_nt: TGCAGCGTTGAAGAGCCGGGTTTCTCCTACGAGCAGTACTTC; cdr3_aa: CSVEEPGFSYEQYF
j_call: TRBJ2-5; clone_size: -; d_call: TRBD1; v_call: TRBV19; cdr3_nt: TGTGCCAGTAGTACAGGGACAGGTTTGATGGAGACCCAGTACTTC; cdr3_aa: CASSTGTGLMETQYF
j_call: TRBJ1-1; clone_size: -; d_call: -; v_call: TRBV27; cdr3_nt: TGTGCCAGCAGCCCCTCGGGGGGCTTATCGGAAGCTTTCTTT; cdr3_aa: CASSPSGGLSEAFF
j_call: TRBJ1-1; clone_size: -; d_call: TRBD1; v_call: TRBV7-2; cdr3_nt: TGTGCCAGCAGCTCGCCAGGGGGCTACACTGAAGCTTTCTTT; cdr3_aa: CASSSPGGYTEAFF